This T cell receptor beta chain was sequenced for a study of blood T cell repertoires in COVID-19. Data came from immunoSEQ multiplex PCR; TCRdb stores just in-frame clones and leaves some out. The sample has around 100,000 clones, 90% to 95% seen once. This clone showed up just once. Germline-derived CDR1 and CDR2 are SGHNT and YENEEA. The CDR3 spans 16 residues. V gave up 1 base and J gave up 2 bases, with 14 bases separating them. The sample consisted of peripheral blood. The J gene is TRBJ2-5, the V gene TRBV11-3, with D tentatively TRBD2 (6 bases). This receptor was taken from a human donor in a cohort sampled during active COVID-19. CDR3 bases: TGTGCCAGCAGCTTAGGAGCAGGGAGCGGGCAAGAGACCCAGTACTTC. Protein sequence: CASSLGAGSGQETQYF.